The text below deals with one T cell receptor (beta chain). Its target is unknown. Between the trimmed V and J ends, which lost 6 bases and 2 bases, there was a span of 7 bases. The germline V gene encodes CDR1 LNHDA and CDR2 SQIVND (reference sequence). The CDR3 covers 12 residues. A few pembrolizumab responders had their TCRs sequenced. The protocol was immunoSEQ multiplex PCR, while the TCRdb copy is restricted to in-frame clones and leaves out a portion. The sample includes some 70,000 clones, about 78% of them seen just once. This record comes from a study of PD-1 blockade in mismatch repair-deficient tumors. Overall study: Patients had approximately 11 mismatch repair-deficient cancer types, all previously treated and progressing.

Notes on the study in general: Rapid post-treatment expansion, then contraction, generally preceding radiologic response, marked tumor-resident clones.

The sequence came from an adult with mismatch repair-deficient cancer. The specimen was peripheral blood, collected 2 weeks after starting pembrolizumab. V usage is TRBV19 and J usage is TRBJ1-1, with unresolved D. CDR3 amino acids: CASSRYNTEAFF. The CDR3 DNA reads as TGTGCCAGTAGCAGATACAACACTGAAGCTTTCTTT.